This entry is about one T cell receptor beta chain. This record belongs to a study of blood T cell repertoires in COVID-19. The wider study: Spain, Italy and the United States supplied samples that represented acute and convalescent COVID-19.

Authors' methods: By means of reference gene primer amplification, nucleated cell counts were estimated. Sequenced by immunoSEQ multiplex PCR; TCRdb stores in-frame clones only, minus some. That table supplies the V and J calls and clone size; D and trimming were determined from the DNA. The table includes some 300,000 clones, around 87% detected once. The CDR3 runs to 16 residues. The receptor comes from a man between 70 and 80 years old with acute or convalescent COVID-19. This chain connects TRBV21-1 to TRBJ2-1; the table's D call TRBD2 went unverified against the DNA. TRBV21-1 has pseudogene status. Source material: peripheral blood. The CDR3 loop reads CASSKVSTSGRNEQFF. The DNA for the CDR3 is TGTGCCAGCAGCAAAGTGTCCACTAGCGGGCGGAATGAGCAGTTCTTC.